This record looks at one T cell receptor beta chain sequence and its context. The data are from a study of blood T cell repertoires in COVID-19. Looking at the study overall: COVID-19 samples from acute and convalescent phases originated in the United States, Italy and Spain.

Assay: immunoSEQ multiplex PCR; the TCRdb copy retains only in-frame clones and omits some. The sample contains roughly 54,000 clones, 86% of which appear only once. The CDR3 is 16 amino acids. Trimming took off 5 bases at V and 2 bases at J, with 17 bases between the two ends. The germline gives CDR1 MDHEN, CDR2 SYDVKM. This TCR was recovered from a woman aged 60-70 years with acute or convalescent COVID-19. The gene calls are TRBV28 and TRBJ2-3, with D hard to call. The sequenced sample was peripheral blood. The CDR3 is CASSLRSSQSTDTQYF. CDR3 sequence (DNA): TGTGCCAGCAGTCTTCGGTCCTCTCAATCCACAGATACGCAGTATTTT.